This T cell receptor (beta chain) was identified during a study of early T cells in non-severe SARS-CoV-2 infection (dated by TCRdb to the early 2020s). At the level of the whole study: Bulk RNA from unsorted whole blood was used for TCR sequencing, so alpha and beta chains could not be paired.

A case-control design nested within a healthcare worker cohort in London, UK, was used, with weekly nasopharyngeal swab PCR tests and blood sampling performed. Healthcare workers were recruited between 23 and 31 March 2020, during the week of the UK lockdown, and were followed weekly for up to roughly 16 weeks. V sheds 11 bases and J sheds 0 bases, leaving 14 bases between their ends. Reading from cysteine to phenylalanine, the CDR3 counts 15 amino acids. Here the CDR3 DNA is all that survives: 45 bases in frame from base 1. From the germline V gene, CDR1 is MDHEN and CDR2 is SYDVKM. Study-wide findings and limitations: Matching against VDJdb was skewed toward anti-spike CD8 responses, likely underestimated virus-specific expansions, and missed private and CD4 specificities.

This clonotype has a count of ten or more. The antigen it recognizes is unknown. No qualities accompany the bases; no much larger clone lies one base away. Preparation of the library involved 5' RACE. TCRdb lists the instrument as NextSeq 500. The TCR library protocol attached unique molecular identifiers to individual cDNA molecules to correct for sequencing error and PCR bias. Both TCR alpha and beta chains were sequenced, and tight co-correlation was observed between alpha and beta sequence abundances in each sample. Per the source publication's procedure: Decombinator V4 was used to annotate the V gene, J gene and CDR3 of the TCR sequences. TCRs were defined as expanded if a significant change between any two time points was detected under a Poisson model with p below 0.0001. Abundances of TCRs were expressed as counts per million after normalisation to the total number of TCRs sequenced in each sample. MAIT TCRs were defined by TRAV1-2 paired with TRAJ12, TRAJ20 or TRAJ33, and iNKT TCRs by TRAV10 paired with TRAJ18. A search of VDJdb, accessed on 1 November 2021, was run for TCRs annotated to CMV, EBV and SARS-CoV-2, with TCRs annotated for multiple antigens excluded. TCRdb reworked the public reads: Q25 trimming with fastp, MiXCR clone assembly, productive beta chains retained. Each record represents a unique CDR3 protein, reported with the most common genes and DNA among its rows. It is TCRdb's table, rather than the study itself, that gives the V and J calls and clone size. Within this sample are roughly 69,000 distinct CDR3 sequences, with about 9.1% of them counted one time only. About a sixth of the sample is in the top ten clones.

The material sequenced was whole blood, taken at baseline. Recombination joined TRBV28 with TRBJ1-6, with the D gene uncertain. The source is an adult who was a healthcare worker with PCR-confirmed SARS-CoV-2 infection or an uninfected control (not recorded which). CDR3 protein: CASGEGSSYNSPLHF. The sequence in DNA is TGTGCCTCTGGGGAGGGAAGCTCCTATAATTCACCCCTCCACTTT. With the rest looked up from the reference TRBV28 and TRBJ1-6 genes rather than sequenced, the full variable domain is DVKVTQSSRYLVKRTGEKVFLECVQDMDHENMFWYRQDPGLGLRLIYFSYDVKMKEKGDIPEGYSVSREKKERFSLILESASTNQTSMYLCASGEGSSYNSPLHFGNGTRLTVT.